Described below is a single T cell receptor (beta chain) sequence and its context. These data originate in a study of blood T cell repertoires in COVID-19. The wider study: Sites across the United States, Italy and Spain contributed samples from acute and convalescent COVID-19. Sources were T cells, B-cell-depleted T cells, or PBMCs; the material itself was cDNA or gDNA.

In the authors' methods: Amplification with reference gene primers provided the estimates of nucleated cell counts. The data were produced by immunoSEQ multiplex PCR, yet TCRdb's version contains in-frame clones alone and is incomplete. Clonal size and the V and J genes are those of that table, whereas D and trimming came from the DNA. The sample holds around 250,000 clones, over 70% seen once. Material: peripheral blood. The clonotype comes from a human donor in a cohort sampled during active COVID-19.

In nucleotides, the CDR3 is TGTGCCAGCAGCTTGGGGGCAGGCATGAACACTGAAGCTTTCTTT. It yields the protein CASSLGAGMNTEAFF. The chain recombines TRBV5-4 with TRBJ1-1; no clear D. This CDR3 contains 15 residues. The ends were cut back, 0 bases at V and 0 bases at J, with 9 bases in the middle. The germline CDR1 and CDR2 sequences are SGHNT and YYREEE (reference sequence).